This T cell receptor (beta chain) was sequenced for a study of T cell responses to AZD1222 COVID-19 vaccine. This clone has just a few counts. Its specificity is not known. Some clones are missing from TCRdb's copy, which holds only in-frame ones; the method was immunoSEQ multiplex PCR. Of about 140,000 clones listed, more than 75% are singletons. Points from the study as a whole: Of spike-specific TCRs, nearly half reportedly target regions left unmutated in variants. Vaccine-associated CD4 TCRs spanned spike, dominant at 160-218 and 743-854.

This CDR3 is built from 16 residues. The V gene end was trimmed by 3 bases and the J gene end by 9 bases; junction bases not matched to a gene: 10. CDR1 is MNHNS, CDR2 SASEGT, per germline. The sequence was obtained from an adult who received the AZD1222 COVID-19 vaccine. This chain joins TRBV6-1 and TRBJ1-6; TRBD1 aligns across 8 bases. The sequencing used peripheral blood, collected 28 days after the second AZD1222 dose. CDR3 residues: CASSERMDRVSSPLHF. CDR3 nucleotide sequence: TGTGCCAGCAGTGAGAGGATGGACAGGGTGAGTTCACCCCTCCACTTT.